This T cell receptor (beta chain) was profiled in a study of blood T cells in healthy people across ages. This clonotype was observed a handful of times. Its target is not known. The germline gene is not matched at one end of the junction; a read error may be the cause. CDR3 size: 11 residues. The germline V gene encodes CDR1 MGHDK and CDR2 SYGVNS. Study results and limitations: Diversity of TCR beta per million T cells declined in a roughly linear way with age. The lack of PBMC sorting stopped any conclusive naive versus antigen-experienced comparison.

Those donating, healthy Caucasian individuals from Russia, were aged roughly 6 to 90. Per-sample yields of isolated PBMCs were at least 6.5 million. It was with a sample-barcoded 5' primer and a J-beta primer mix that a second PCR of roughly 7 to 12 cycles was run. TCRdb redid the calling of the 5' RACE reads with MiXCR, one entry per CDR3 protein. The sample lists more than 650,000 distinct CDR3 sequences, about 55% occurring once. What was sequenced was blood. The clonotype originates from a man older than 75 in good health. The rearrangement joins TRBV25-1 to TRBJ2-7, with 7 bases fitting TRBD2. CDR3 DNA sequence: TGTGCCAGCACTGAAGCGGGGGAGCAGTACTTC. Translation: CASTEAGEQYF.